A single sample gave rise to the 5 T cell receptor beta chains below, sequenced in a study of OX40 agonist ivuxolimab in advanced cancers. TCRdb's copy holds only in-frame clones and misses some; the assay was immunoSEQ multiplex PCR. The profile covers 60,000 to 70,000 clones, with nearly 90% appearing a single time and about 1.3% taken by the ten largest. Sequences were derived from CD4+ or CD8+ T cells sorted from blood, sampled in a trial of the OX40 agonist ivuxolimab. These receptor sequences come from an adult with an advanced solid tumor such as melanoma, head and neck, liver or kidney cancer.

The chain has TRBV7-2 and TRBJ2-5, with 10 bases identical to TRBD2. Trimming at V came to 2 bases and at J to 0 bases, leaving 6 bases not matched to a gene. Germline CDR1 SGHTA, CDR2 FQGNSA. The length of the CDR3 is 17 residues. Here the CDR3 DNA reads TGTGCCAGCAGCTTACGACTAGCGGGTCCGTACCAAGAGACCCAGTACTTC. Its translation: CASSLRLAGPYQETQYF.

V usage is TRBV7-8 and J usage is TRBJ2-5; D tentatively fits TRBD1 or TRBD2 (6 bases each). The CDR3 extends over 15 amino acids. Germline CDR1 and CDR2: SGHVS and FQNEAQ. V gave up 1 base and J gave up 2 bases, with 11 bases separating them. The CDR3 coding sequence is TGTGCCAGCAGCTTAGATAGGGGGGTTCAAGAGACCCAGTACTTC. Translated, it gives CASSLDRGVQETQYF.

The V and J genes are TRBV7-8 and TRBJ2-7; 10 nucleotides agree with TRBD1. The germline CDR1 and CDR2 sequences are SGHVS and FQNEAQ. The CDR3 sequence is 15 residues long. Trimming removed 2 bases from V and 5 bases from J; junction bases left unmatched: 6. CDR3 sequence reads: CASSLRTGGVHEQYF. Written as DNA, the CDR3 is TGTGCCAGCAGCTTACGGACAGGGGGAGTTCACGAGCAGTACTTC.

The rearrangement links TRBV10-3 to TRBJ2-7; tentatively, D is TRBD1 (5 bases). The CDR3 is made up of 16 amino acids. The germline V and J ends were trimmed by 3 bases and 1 base, with 16 bases remaining between them. Germline CDR1 ENHRY, CDR2 SYGVKD. The CDR3, as DNA: TGTGCCATCAGTGACTCTGGCAGGGAAGTTTCCTACGAGCAGTACTTC. Its protein is CAISDSGREVSYEQYF.

The J gene is TRBJ2-7, the V gene TRBV4-1; possibly TRBD1 for D (5 bases). The length of the CDR3 is 14 residues. Deletions cut 0 bases from V and 4 bases from J, with 10 bases between. In germline, CDR1 is MGHRA, CDR2 YSYEKL. As DNA, the CDR3 is TGCGCCAGCAGCCAAGAACAGGCGGAATACGAGCAGTACTTC. It is translated as CASSQEQAEYEQYF.